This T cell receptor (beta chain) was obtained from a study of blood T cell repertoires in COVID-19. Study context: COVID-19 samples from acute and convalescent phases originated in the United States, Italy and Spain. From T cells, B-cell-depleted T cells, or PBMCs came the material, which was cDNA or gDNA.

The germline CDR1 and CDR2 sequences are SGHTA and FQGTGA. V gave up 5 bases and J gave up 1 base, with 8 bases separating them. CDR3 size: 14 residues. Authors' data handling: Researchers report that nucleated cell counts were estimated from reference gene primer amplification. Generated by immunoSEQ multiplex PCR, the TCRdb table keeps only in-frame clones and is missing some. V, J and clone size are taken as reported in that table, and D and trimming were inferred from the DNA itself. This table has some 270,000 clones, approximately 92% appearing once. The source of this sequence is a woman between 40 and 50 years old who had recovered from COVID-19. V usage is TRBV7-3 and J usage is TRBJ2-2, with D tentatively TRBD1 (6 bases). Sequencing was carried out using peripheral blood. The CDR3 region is CASSQTGNTGELFF. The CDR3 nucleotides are TGTGCCAGCAGCCAGACAGGGAACACCGGGGAGCTGTTTTTT. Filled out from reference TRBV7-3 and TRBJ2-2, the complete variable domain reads GAGVSQTPSNKVTEKGKYVELRCDPISGHTALYWYRQSLGQGPEFLIYFQGTGAADDSGLPNDRFFAVRPEGSVSTLKIQRTERGDSAVYLCASSQTGNTGELFFGEGSRLTVL.